One T cell receptor (beta chain) is described in this entry. Its antigen is unidentified. These data come from a study of resident and recirculating memory T cells in vitiligo. V lost 5 bases, J lost 4 bases, and 9 bases lay in between. Germline-derived CDR1 and CDR2 are SQVTM and ANQGSEA. The CDR3 is 11 residues long. TCRdb keeps only in-frame clones here, not all; method: immunoSEQ multiplex PCR. The table lists 35,000 to 45,000 clones, around 90% of them singletons. Study-level points and caveats: Different lesions suggested infiltration by different T cell clones.

The sequencing input was blood. This clonotype was obtained from a male donor with vitiligo. The genes are TRBV29-1 and TRBJ2-7, with D possibly matching TRBD1 (5 bases). The DNA for the CDR3 is TGCAGCGTTTCTAAGGGGTACGAGCAGTACTTC. Its translation is CSVSKGYEQYF.